The 2 T cell receptor beta chains below were found in one sample sequenced in a study of CD8+CD57+ T cells in acquired aplastic anemia (dated by TCRdb to 2017 to 2018). This sample was sequenced with an Illumina HiSeq 2000. Profiling of TCR beta VDJ combinations and CDR3 sequences used genomic DNA as the template. TCRdb handled the public reads itself, with Q25 trimming in fastp and clone calling in MiXCR, and kept productive beta chains. Rows matching on CDR3 protein sequence are summarized as one entry with the most common DNA and genes. This sample comprises 150,000 to 200,000 distinct CDR3 sequences, roughly 48% of them detected only once. The ten top clones hold about 1.1% of the sample. Sequencing was done on a sample of sorted CD4+, CD8+, or CD8+CD57+ T cells (not recorded which) from PBMCs. These receptor sequences come from a human donor in good health.

This clonotype was detected many times. The chain links TRBV5-6 to TRBJ1-2; D remains ambiguous. Looked up from germline, CDR1 is SGHDT and CDR2 is YYEEEE. The V end was cut by 1 base, the J end by 0 bases, with 10 bases between. The CDR3 sequence is 15 residues long. The CDR3 is CASSLNGNTNYGYTF. The CDR3 DNA reads as TGTGCCAGCAGCTTGAACGGGAACACTAACTATGGCTACACCTTC.

This clonotype was seen a few times. The chain couples TRBV18 to TRBJ2-7; D possibly matches TRBD1 or TRBD2 (7 bases each). The CDR3 loop spans 15 amino acids. The V gene's germline CDR1 is KGHSH and CDR2 LQKENI. V was trimmed by 5 bases and J by 3 bases, leaving 17 bases between them. CDR3 nucleotide sequence: TGTGCCAGCTCATCCAGGGGGGGGTTAGTCTACGAGCAGTACTTC. As protein: CASSSRGGLVYEQYF.